These 30 T cell receptor beta chains were sequenced from one sample in a study of blood T cell repertoires in COVID-19. Sequenced by immunoSEQ multiplex PCR; TCRdb stores in-frame clones only, minus some. In the table there are about 430,000 clones, about 88% of which are singletons. Source material: PBMCs or T cells enriched from blood (not recorded which). The receptors shown here come from a woman between 18 and 29 years old who had been exposed to COVID-19.

The gene calls are TRBV9 and TRBJ2-7; 11 positions agree with TRBD1. V gave up 3 bases and J gave up 2 bases; unmatched junction bases: 4. The CDR3 runs 15 residues. CDR1 is SGDLS and CDR2 is YYNGEE in the germline V gene. The CDR3 loop is CASSEGQGVTYEQYF. DNA of the CDR3: TGTGCCAGCAGCGAGGGACAGGGGGTGACCTACGAGCAGTACTTC.

The chain recombines TRBV21-1 with TRBJ1-3. TRBV21-1 represents a pseudogene. The length of the CDR3 is 18 residues. The CDR3 DNA follows: TGTGCCAGCAGCAAAGGGGTAAAGGCGGGTGAATCTGGAAACACCATATATTTT. Amino acids: CASSKGVKAGESGNTIYF.

The V gene is TRBV12-5, the J gene TRBJ2-3; the match to TRBD2 covers 8 bases. This CDR3 region has 16 residues. The trim removed 3 bases at V and 2 bases at J, leaving 7 bases unmatched. CDR1 and CDR2 from the germline V gene are LGHNT and FRNRAP. CDR3 DNA: TGTGCTAGTGGTTTCTCTCCGGGGGGGCTCACAGATACGCAGTATTTT. Protein: CASGFSPGGLTDTQYF.

The table lists this clone with a few counts. This chain connects TRBV6-5 to TRBJ1-1, with 7 bases aligning to TRBD1. After removal of 4 bases from V and 10 bases from J, the junction contained 6 bases not matched to a gene. CDR1 and CDR2 (germline): MNHEY, SVGAGI. The CDR3 length is 12 residues. The CDR3 protein is CASSSVGQTAFF. CDR3 bases: TGTGCCAGCAGTTCTGTGGGACAGACAGCTTTCTTT.

The V gene is TRBV5-6, the J gene TRBJ2-1; TRBD1 matches 7 bases. Trimming removed 3 bases from V and 7 bases from J; junction bases left unmatched: 4. Germline CDR1 SGHDT, CDR2 YYEEEE. The CDR3 consists of 13 residues. The CDR3 sequence: CASSSGTANEQFF. For the CDR3, the DNA is TGTGCCAGCAGCTCAGGGACAGCAAATGAGCAGTTCTTC. Supplemented by reference TRBV5-6 and TRBJ2-1, the full variable domain reads DAGVTQSPTHLIKTRGQQVTLRCSPKSGHDTVSWYQQALGQGPQFIFQYYEEEERQRGNFPDRFSGHQFPNYSSELNVNALLLGDSALYLCASSSGTANEQFFGPGTRLTVL.

The chain couples TRBV28 to TRBJ1-1; D may be TRBD1 (6 bases). Trimming shortened V by 5 bases and J by 4 bases, and 17 bases separated the two germline ends. The CDR3 totals 15 residues. Germline CDR1 reads MDHEN; CDR2 reads SYDVKM. CDR3 amino acids: CASSRGGGGRTEAFF. As DNA, the CDR3 is TGTGCCAGCAGTAGAGGGGGGGGCGGTCGCACTGAAGCTTTCTTT.

The J gene is TRBJ2-5, the V gene TRBV11-2; 7 positions match TRBD2. Trimming took 2 bases from V and 4 from J; bases not matched to a gene: 4. Germline assignment: CDR1 SGHAT and CDR2 FQNNGV. The CDR3 length is 14 residues. In DNA, the CDR3 is TGTGCCAGCAGCTTAAGCCTAGCGGTAGAGACCCAGTACTTC. Protein: CASSLSLAVETQYF.

This chain uses TRBV15 with TRBJ2-7; 9 bases are a match to TRBD1. This CDR3 is built from 15 residues. Looked up from germline, CDR1 is LNHNV and CDR2 is YYDKDF (reference sequence). Trimming took 1 base from V and 4 from J; bases not matched to a gene: 5. The CDR3 region has the DNA TGTGCCACCAGCAGAGTTGGGACAGGGCTGTACGAGCAGTACTTC. This translates into CATSRVGTGLYEQYF. The whole variable domain, remainder taken from reference TRBV15 and TRBJ2-7, is DAMVIQNPRYQVTQFGKPVTLSCSQTLNHNVMYWYQQKSSQAPKLLFHYYDKDFNNEADTPDNFQSRRPNTSFCFLDIRSPGLGDTAMYLCATSRVGTGLYEQYFGPGTRLTVT.

DNA of the CDR3: TGTGCCAGCAGTTACCACCGGACAGGGCCTTATGAAGCTTTCTTT. This codes for CASSYHRTGPYEAFF. The chain carries TRBV6-5 and TRBJ1-1; TRBD1 matches 8 bases. The germline V gene encodes CDR1 MNHEY and CDR2 SVGAGI. V lost 2 bases, J lost 7 bases, and 9 bases stayed unmatched. This CDR3 comprises 15 residues.

This clone was counted a single time. The chain uses TRBV29-1 and TRBJ2-5; 9 bases line up with TRBD1. CDR1 is SQVTM, CDR2 ANQGSEA, per germline. The J segment lost 3 bases and the V segment lost 1 base, leaving 3 bases of the junction unmatched. This CDR3 spans 14 amino acids. CDR3 loop: CSVEVWDREETQYF. The CDR3, as DNA: TGCAGCGTTGAAGTTTGGGACAGGGAAGAGACCCAGTACTTC.

The rearrangement uses TRBV4-2 and TRBJ1-5, with unresolved D. The CDR3 has 15 amino acids. Germline V gene lookup returns CDR1 LGHNA and CDR2 YNFKEQ. Trimming left V 0 bases short and J 6 bases short, with 12 bases between. CDR3 loop: CASSQDYGSAQPQHF. The CDR3 coding sequence is TGTGCCAGCAGCCAAGATTACGGGTCCGCTCAGCCCCAGCATTTT.

This clone was seen more than once but under ten times. The gene calls are TRBV4-3 and TRBJ2-3; TRBD2 might be the D (5 bases). The ends were cut back, 0 bases at V and 0 bases at J, with 10 bases in the middle. This CDR3 region has 16 residues. Germline CDR1 reads LGHNA; CDR2 reads YSLEER. The CDR3 is CASSQEPGFSTDTQYF. CDR3 nucleotides: TGCGCCAGCAGCCAAGAGCCGGGGTTTAGCACAGATACGCAGTATTTT.

The chain couples TRBV10-3 to TRBJ2-3; D may be TRBD2 (5 bases). Germline CDR1 ENHRY, CDR2 SYGVKD. V lost 2 bases, J lost 2 bases, and 8 bases lay in between. This CDR3 has 14 residues. CDR3 loop: CAISERADTDTQYF. In nucleotides, the CDR3 is TGTGCCATCAGTGAGAGAGCGGACACAGATACGCAGTATTTT.

The CDR3 DNA reads as TGTGCCATCAGTGAGAGAGGAGATACGCAGTATTTT. As protein: CAISERGDTQYF. The chain combines TRBV10-3 with TRBJ2-3; D call uncertain. The germline CDR1 and CDR2 sequences are ENHRY and SYGVKD. This CDR3 contains 12 residues. V shed 2 bases and J shed 5 bases, with 5 bases lying between them.

The chain uses TRBV6-6 and TRBJ1-5; a weak D match, TRBD1 (5 bases). Trimming took off 5 bases at V and 4 bases at J, with 18 bases between the two ends. CDR1 is MNHNY, CDR2 SVGAGI, per germline (reference sequence). This CDR3 comprises 16 residues. The CDR3: CASSRSYGGENQPQHF. The DNA for the CDR3 is TGTGCCAGCAGTCGCTCCTACGGGGGGGAGAATCAGCCCCAGCATTTT.

The V and J genes are TRBV4-3 and TRBJ1-2; D is undetermined. The germline V and J ends were trimmed by 0 bases and 2 bases, with 10 bases remaining between them. The germline gives CDR1 LGHNA, CDR2 YSLEER. The CDR3 is 15 residues long. As DNA, the CDR3 is TGCGCCAGCAGCCAAGACCGGACGGGGAACTATGGCTACACCTTC. As protein: CASSQDRTGNYGYTF.

This chain connects TRBV7-9 to TRBJ2-7; 9 nucleotides agree with TRBD1. Germline CDR1 SEHNR, CDR2 FQNEAQ (reference sequence). V lost 5 bases, J lost 5 bases, and 10 bases stayed unmatched. The CDR3 runs 15 residues. The CDR3 DNA follows: TGTGCCAGCAGCCCCCGGGACAGGGTAAGGGACGAGCAGTACTTC. Protein sequence: CASSPRDRVRDEQYF. The variable domain in full, with the rest retrieved from reference TRBV7-9 and TRBJ2-7, is DTGVSQNPRHKITKRGQNVTFRCDPISEHNRLYWYRQTLGQGPEFLTYFQNEAQLEKSRLLSDRFSAERPKGSFSTLEIQRTEQGDSAMYLCASSPRDRVRDEQYFGPGTRLTVT.

The chain has TRBV3-1 (or the pseudogene TRBV3-2) and TRBJ2-7; 12 nucleotides agree with TRBD2. J was trimmed by 2 bases and V by 4 bases; bases with no gene match: 3. CDR1 LGHDT and CDR2 YNNKEL come from the germline V gene (reference sequence). The CDR3 consists of 15 residues. The CDR3 DNA is TGTGCCAGCAGCCCCGGACTAGCGGGGACCTACGAGCAGTACTTC. It encodes CASSPGLAGTYEQYF.

The J gene is TRBJ2-1, the V gene TRBV7-2; TRBD1 aligns across 7 bases. The CDR3 has 14 residues. V trimming: 3 bases; J trimming: 7 bases; junction bases outside the gene matches: 6. Germline V CDR1 and CDR2: SGHTA, FQGNSA. This CDR3 reads CASSLGQYTNEQFF. As DNA, the CDR3 is TGTGCCAGCAGCTTGGGACAGTATACAAATGAGCAGTTCTTC.

The V gene is TRBV27, the J gene TRBJ2-2; D perhaps matches TRBD1 (5 bases). The CDR3 length is 14 residues. V shed 4 bases and J shed 2 bases, with 8 bases lying between them. Germline CDR1 and CDR2: MNHEY and SMNVEV (reference sequence). In DNA form, the CDR3 reads TGTGCCAGCAGTTCTAGGGGTAACACCGGGGAGCTGTTTTTT. This gives the protein CASSSRGNTGELFF.

V and J are TRBV6-5 and TRBJ1-4; the D gene is possibly TRBD1 (5 bases). Germline assignment: CDR1 MNHEY and CDR2 SVGAGI. Trimming removed 4 bases from V and 7 bases from J, with 19 bases in between. This CDR3 has 16 residues. In nucleotides, the CDR3 is TGTGCCAGCAGTTCCTCGACAGAGCAACTAAGTGAAAAACTGTTTTTT. Its protein product is CASSSSTEQLSEKLFF.

This clone has only one observation. This chain joins TRBV5-6 and TRBJ1-1; TRBD1 might be the D (6 bases). The V gene lost 4 bases and the J gene lost 7 bases, with 17 bases spanning the gap. Germline values: CDR1 SGHDT, CDR2 YYEEEE. The CDR3 consists of 14 residues. CDR3 protein: CASSPIQGTNEAFF. The CDR3 nucleotides are TGTGCCAGCAGCCCCATACAGGGAACTAATGAAGCTTTCTTT.

CDR3 region: CASTEGVELTGELFF. As DNA, the CDR3 is TGTGCCAGCACCGAGGGGGTAGAACTCACCGGGGAGCTGTTTTTT. This chain links TRBV2 with TRBJ2-2; perhaps TRBD1 as D (6 bases). The CDR3 is made up of 15 amino acids. Between the trimmed V and J ends, which lost 7 bases and 4 bases, there was a span of 16 bases. Germline CDR1 and CDR2: SNHLY and FYNNEI.

This chain connects TRBV7-2 to TRBJ2-7; 15 nucleotides agree with TRBD2. The trim removed 1 base at V and 0 bases at J, leaving 7 bases unmatched. The CDR3 length is 19 residues. The germline CDR1 and CDR2 sequences are SGHTA and FQGNSA. The CDR3: CASSLGARTSGGASYEQYF. The CDR3 nucleotides read TGTGCCAGCAGCTTAGGGGCCCGGACTAGCGGGGGGGCCTCCTACGAGCAGTACTTC.

This clone was recorded once. The chain combines TRBV12-3 or TRBV12-4 with TRBJ1-6; TRBD1 agrees at 7 bases. Unmatched junction bases numbered 4, after V lost 5 bases and J lost 9 bases. The CDR3 sequence is 13 residues long. The CDR3 loop is CASSRQGGSPLHF. The CDR3 DNA reads as TGTGCCAGCAGTCGACAGGGAGGTTCACCCCTCCACTTT.

The chain joins TRBV27 to TRBJ2-2; 8 nucleotides align to TRBD1. V trimming: 2 bases; J trimming: 6 bases; junction bases outside the gene matches: 8. The CDR3 is 16 residues long. Germline assignment: CDR1 MNHEY and CDR2 SMNVEV (reference sequence). The CDR3 DNA follows: TGTGCCAGCAGTTTACAGGGGGCGGTAACTTCCGGGGAGCTGTTTTTT. Translated, it gives CASSLQGAVTSGELFF.

V usage is TRBV18 and J usage is TRBJ2-3, with D possibly being TRBD1 (5 bases). The CDR3 is 16 amino acids. Germline lookup yields CDR1 KGHSH and CDR2 LQKENI. The V and J ends lost 6 bases and 3 bases respectively, with 19 bases between them. The CDR3 coding sequence is TGTGCCAGCTCCTCATCGACAGCCCACCCGACAGATACGCAGTATTTT. It codes for CASSSSTAHPTDTQYF.

This rearrangement joins TRBV11-2 to TRBJ2-3; D unresolved. The CDR3 is 12 amino acids. CDR1 and CDR2 from the germline V gene are SGHAT and FQNNGV. Trimming took 5 bases from V and 3 from J, leaving 6 bases between them. This CDR3 reads CASSPSTDTQYF. The CDR3 region has the DNA TGTGCCAGCAGCCCCTCTACAGATACGCAGTATTTT.

This clone was detected only a few times. The V gene is TRBV3-1 (or the pseudogene TRBV3-2), the J gene TRBJ1-1; no firm D call. The V and J ends lost 4 bases and 1 base respectively, with 10 bases between them. The CDR3 runs 14 residues. Looked up from germline, CDR1 is LGHDT and CDR2 is YNNKEL (reference sequence). CDR3 residues: CASSPDPGNTEAFF. The CDR3 nucleotides are TGTGCCAGCAGCCCCGACCCAGGGAACACTGAAGCTTTCTTT.

V and J are TRBV14 and TRBJ2-2; perhaps TRBD2 as D (7 bases). This CDR3 region has 15 residues. Per germline, CDR1 SGHDN and CDR2 FVKESK. Trimming removed 9 bases at V and 1 base at J, with 15 bases between. This CDR3 is CASLKRGGNTGELFF. In DNA, the CDR3 is TGTGCCAGTCTCAAGAGGGGGGGGAACACCGGGGAGCTGTTTTTT.